Listed below are T cell receptor beta chains from one sample, sequenced in a study of CD8 T cells in ankylosing spondylitis. TCRdb processed the 5' RACE reads anew with MiXCR; each CDR3 protein has one entry. The data contain under 130,000 distinct CDR3 sequences, about 25% of them seen just once; the ten biggest clones take up over 9%. The sequencing input was synovial fluid, either unsorted or a sorted T cell fraction (not recorded which). The receptors here all came from a male donor with ankylosing spondylitis. CDR3s include the opening cysteine and the closing phenylalanine or tryptophan. The D gene is left open where the match is weak. Clone size is stated in some rows and not others, as once, few, many or a class when expanded.

d_call clone_size j_call v_call cdr3_aa cdr3_nt
TRBD1 few TRBJ1-2 TRBV14 CASSGGQGRDGYTF TGTGCCAGCAGCGGAGGACAGGGAAGGGATGGCTACACCTTC
- few TRBJ1-4 TRBV29-1 CSVGKGEKLFF TGCAGCGTTGGAAAGGGGGAAAAACTGTTTTTT
- - TRBJ2-1 TRBV6-1 CASSSGWDEQFF TGTGCCTCAAGTTCAGGGTGGGATGAGCAGTTCTTC
- few TRBJ2-5 TRBV20-1 CSARPRASPETQYF TGCAGTGCTAGACCGCGGGCCTCTCCAGAGACCCAGTACTTC
- - TRBJ1-2 TRBV20-1 CSARSWDKKRAGGYTF TGCAGTGCCAGATCTTGGGACAAAAAGCGTGCTGGCGGCTACACCTTC
TRBD2 - TRBJ2-1 TRBV29-1 CSVVTSGSRNEQFF TGCAGCGTGGTAACTAGCGGGAGTAGGAATGAGCAGTTCTTC
- - TRBJ1-1 TRBV20-1 CSVHRDTEAFF TGCAGTGTACACAGGGACACTGAAGCTTTCTTT
- few TRBJ2-7 TRBV11-2 CASSLPGPTYEQYF TGTGCCAGCAGTCTCCCGGGGCCAACTTACGAGCAGTACTTC
- few TRBJ2-2 TRBV9 CASSPRLGLKNTGELFF TGTGCCAGCAGCCCCCGCTTAGGGCTTAAGAACACCGGGGAGCTGTTTTTT
TRBD2 few TRBJ2-1 TRBV20-1 CSAGVAGSYNEQFF TGCAGTGCTGGCGTAGCGGGTTCCTACAATGAGCAGTTCTTC
- few TRBJ2-5 TRBV12-3/TRBV12-4 CASSHRGEAWSDVGETQYF TGTGCCAGCAGCCATAGAGGGGAGGCGTGGAGCGATGTAGGGGAGACCCAGTACTTC
- many TRBJ2-1 TRBV10-2 CASSLHNEQFF TGCGCCAGCAGCCTCCACAATGAGCAGTTCTTC
TRBD2 medium-sized TRBJ2-1 TRBV11-2 CASSLGLADEQFF TGTGCCAGCAGCTTGGGACTAGCGGATGAGCAGTTCTTC
- many TRBJ2-5 TRBV7-9 CASSLSQGPQETQYF TGTGCCAGCAGCTTAAGTCAGGGACCTCAAGAGACCCAGTACTTC
TRBD2 many TRBJ2-7 TRBV20-1 CSALAGGTYEQYF TGCAGTGCTCTAGCGGGAGGCACCTACGAGCAGTACTTC
- few TRBJ1-5 TRBV20-1 CSLGEGDQPQHF TGCAGTTTAGGGGAAGGGGATCAGCCCCAGCATTTT
- - TRBJ1-1 TRBV29-1 CSARSGNTEAFF TGCAGCGCTCGGTCGGGGAACACTGAAGCTTTCTTT
- few TRBJ1-3 TRBV5-4 CASSLENIAGENTIYF TGTGCCAGCAGCTTAGAAAATATCGCAGGGGAAAACACCATATATTTT
- - TRBJ2-4 TRBV27 CASSPYLILAKNIQYF TGTGCCAGCAGTCCTTACCTAATACTAGCCAAAAACATTCAGTACTTC
TRBD1 few TRBJ1-5 TRBV4-1 CASSQFGTGDQPQHF TGCGCCAGCAGCCAATTCGGGACAGGGGATCAGCCCCAGCATTTT
- - TRBJ2-3 TRBV11-2 CASSLAVLGDTQYF TGTGCCAGCAGCTTAGCGGTCCTGGGAGATACGCAGTATTTT
TRBD2 few TRBJ2-1 TRBV11-3 CASSLDGGRNEQFF TGTGCCAGCAGCTTAGATGGCGGGAGAAATGAGCAGTTCTTC
- - TRBJ2-5 TRBV18 CASSRGTGRGYQETQYF TGTGCCAGCTCACGGGGAACAGGGCGCGGATACCAAGAGACCCAGTACTTC
- few TRBJ2-3 TRBV5-1 CASSLGPTYSTQYF TGCGCCAGCAGCTTGGGTCCTACTTACTCTACGCAGTATTTT
TRBD1 - TRBJ2-2 TRBV7-2 CASRITGGRTTGELFF TGTGCCAGCAGAATAACAGGGGGGAGGACCACCGGGGAGCTGTTTTTT
TRBD2 - TRBJ2-7 TRBV18 CASSLSGGRSMGRTYEQYF TGTGCCAGCTCTTTATCGGGAGGGAGGAGCATGGGGAGGACCTACGAGCAGTACTTC
- - TRBJ2-6 TRBV15 CATSRDRVSGANVLTF TGTGCCACCAGCAGAGATCGGGTTTCTGGGGCCAACGTCCTGACTTTC